These T cell receptor beta chains were read from a single sample in a study of blood T cells in healthy people across ages. One entry per CDR3 protein, called by TCRdb with MiXCR from the 5' RACE reads. This sample has approximately 810,000 distinct CDR3 sequences, with 25% to 35% found just once. Sequencing was performed on blood. These receptors all come from a woman of 80 years or more in good health. CDR3s include the opening cysteine and the closing phenylalanine or tryptophan. The D gene is left open where the match is weak. Some rows have no size entry. The others give once, few or many, or a class for an expanded clone.

J gene | D gene | V gene | clone size | CDR3 protein | CDR3 DNA
TRBJ1-5 | - | TRBV20-1 | many | CSARGTHSNQPQHF | TGCAGTGCTAGAGGGACACATAGCAATCAGCCCCAGCATTTT
TRBJ2-3 | - | TRBV5-6 | - | CASSLPTATDTQYF | TGTGCCAGCAGCTTGCCGACAGCCACAGATACGCAGTATTTT
TRBJ1-1 | TRBD1 | TRBV27 | few | CASRTGVRTEAFF | TGTGCCAGCAGGACAGGGGTGAGGACTGAAGCTTTCTTT
TRBJ2-7 | TRBD1 | TRBV7-2 | - | CASSLGRGQGTHEQYF | TGTGCCAGCAGCTTGGGGAGGGGACAGGGGACCCACGAGCAGTACTTC
TRBJ2-1 | TRBD1 | TRBV11-2 | many | CASSLNRGNRQFF | TGTGCCAGCAGCTTGAACAGGGGTAACAGGCAGTTCTTC
TRBJ2-1 | TRBD1 | TRBV24-1 | many | CATSDALAGGMGEQFF | TGTGCCACCAGTGATGCGCTGGCAGGGGGCATGGGTGAGCAGTTCTTC
TRBJ2-3 | TRBD2 | TRBV6-1 | many | CASRPTGLAGPAGTQYF | TGTGCCAGCAGACCCACGGGACTAGCGGGTCCCGCTGGTACGCAGTATTTT
TRBJ1-6 | - | TRBV6-2/TRBV6-3 | few | CASSSWTVPLSPLHF | TGTGCCAGCAGTTCCTGGACGGTACCGCTTTCACCCCTCCACTTT
TRBJ1-4 | TRBD1 | TRBV20-1 | few | CSAPRQGEYEKLFF | TGCAGTGCCCCCAGACAGGGGGAATATGAAAAACTGTTTTTT
TRBJ2-2 | - | TRBV5-1 | - | CASSLDPGGELFF | TGCGCCAGCAGCTTGGACCCAGGCGGGGAGCTGTTTTTT
TRBJ1-2 | - | TRBV20-1 | many | CSANQAATNYGYTF | TGCAGTGCTAACCAGGCAGCTACTAACTATGGCTACACCTTC
TRBJ1-1 | TRBD1 | TRBV4-1 | few | CASSPVSQTGGRAEAFF | TGCGCCAGCAGCCCGGTATCTCAGACAGGGGGCAGGGCTGAAGCTTTCTTT
TRBJ2-3 | - | TRBV28 | many | CASLRDSTDTQYF | TGTGCCAGCCTCCGGGACAGCACAGATACGCAGTATTTT
TRBJ2-1 | TRBD2 | TRBV5-1 | many | CASRFGAGEGEQFF | TGCGCCAGCAGGTTTGGGGCCGGGGAGGGTGAGCAGTTCTTC
TRBJ1-2 | - | TRBV20-1 | - | CSARDQSNYGYTF | TGCAGTGCTAGAGATCAGTCTAACTATGGCTACACCTTC
TRBJ1-6 | TRBD1 | TRBV6-2/TRBV6-3 | - | CASSLKTGGNSPLHF | TGTGCCAGCAGCCTCAAGACAGGGGGAAATTCACCCCTCCACTTT
TRBJ2-1 | TRBD1 | TRBV10-3 | many | CAISELGGAGNEQFF | TGTGCCATCAGTGAGTTAGGGGGCGCAGGGAATGAGCAGTTCTTC
TRBJ2-1 | - | TRBV12-3/TRBV12-4 | - | CASSTPTPGRMGNEQFF | TGTGCCAGCAGTACGCCGACCCCAGGGAGAATGGGCAATGAGCAGTTCTTC
TRBJ1-5 | TRBD1 | TRBV20-1 | few | CSARDLKGQFNQPQHF | TGCAGTGCTAGAGATCTCAAGGGACAGTTCAATCAGCCCCAGCATTTT
TRBJ1-2 | TRBD1 | TRBV27 | - | CASSSAGTGGGGGYTF | TGTGCCAGCAGTTCTGCCGGGACAGGGGGCGGAGGTGGCTACACCTTC
TRBJ2-3 | TRBD1 | TRBV7-6 | many | CASSFLDRGSTDTQYF | TGTGCCAGCAGCTTCCTGGACAGGGGTAGCACAGATACGCAGTATTTT
TRBJ1-4 | - | TRBV11-2 | - | CASSPGGEKLFF | TGTGCCAGCAGCCCCGGAGGTGAAAAACTGTTTTTT
TRBJ2-5 | TRBD1 | TRBV30 | few | CAWGTGETQYF | TGTGCCTGGGGGACAGGAGAGACCCAGTACTTC
TRBJ1-2 | - | TRBV7-2 | - | CASSGGQPNYGYTF | TGTGCCAGCAGCGGCGGACAGCCGAACTATGGCTACACCTTC
TRBJ1-2 | TRBD1 | TRBV3-1 | - | CASSYGTGGAEGYTF | TGTGCCAGCAGCTATGGGACAGGGGGCGCGGAAGGCTACACCTTC
TRBJ2-4 | TRBD1 | TRBV6-2/TRBV6-3 | many | CASSYPATGIKSNIQYF | TGTGCCAGCAGTTACCCCGCGACAGGGATAAAATCAAACATTCAGTACTTC
TRBJ2-7 | - | TRBV10-3 | - | CAISESADSYEQYF | TGTGCCATCAGTGAGTCGGCAGACTCCTACGAGCAGTACTTC
TRBJ1-6 | - | TRBV4-3 | - | CASSHSGSYNSPLHF | TGCGCCAGCAGCCATTCCGGGTCTTATAATTCACCCCTCCACTTT
TRBJ2-1 | - | TRBV25-1 | - | CASSEGSRAFF | TGTGCCAGCAGTGAGGGGTCCCGGGCGTTCTTC
TRBJ2-5 | - | TRBV5-4 | many | CASSWASSQETQYF | TGTGCCAGCAGCTGGGCCTCGAGCCAAGAGACCCAGTACTTC
TRBJ2-3 | TRBD1 | TRBV20-1 | many | CSATGTGGPHMTQYF | TGCAGTGCAACCGGGACAGGGGGCCCTCACATGACGCAGTATTTT
TRBJ2-3 | - | TRBV14 | - | CASSQGTTQYF | TGTGCCAGCAGCCAGGGGACAACGCAGTATTTT
TRBJ1-5 | - | TRBV12-3/TRBV12-4 | - | CASSPAGQNSDQPQHF | TGTGCCAGCAGTCCAGCCGGACAGAATAGCGATCAGCCCCAGCATTTT
TRBJ2-3 | - | TRBV7-2 | many | CASSPINADTQYF | TGTGCCAGCAGCCCCATTAACGCAGATACGCAGTATTTT
TRBJ1-2 | TRBD1 | TRBV15 | many | CATSRDRDRVFYGYTF | TGTGCCACCAGCAGAGACCGGGACAGGGTCTTTTATGGCTACACCTTC
TRBJ1-2 | - | TRBV30 | - | CAWSSYGYTF | TGTGCCTGGAGTTCCTATGGCTACACCTTC
TRBJ2-7 | TRBD1 | TRBV7-2 | many | CASRIDRGSYEQYF | TGTGCCAGCAGGATCGACAGGGGCTCCTACGAGCAGTACTTC
TRBJ2-7 | - | TRBV7-2 | - | CASSLGPPGGTGSYEQYF | TGTGCCAGCAGCTTAGGCCCCCCGGGGGGGACAGGGTCCTACGAGCAGTACTTC
TRBJ2-7 | TRBD1 | TRBV6-5 | many | CASSTQTGGFVEQYF | TGTGCCAGCAGTACACAGACAGGGGGCTTCGTCGAGCAGTACTTC
TRBJ2-3 | TRBD2 | TRBV7-2 | many | CASKRSGGLQDTQYF | TGTGCCAGCAAACGAAGCGGGGGCTTGCAAGATACGCAGTATTTT
TRBJ1-1 | - | TRBV12-3/TRBV12-4 | - | CASSFARVEAFF | TGTGCCAGCAGTTTTGCGCGGGTTGAAGCTTTCTTT
TRBJ2-1 | - | TRBV20-1 | many | CSGTVYNEQFF | TGCAGTGGGACAGTCTACAATGAGCAGTTCTTC
TRBJ2-1 | TRBD2 | TRBV20-1 | many | CSGRPGLASHEQFF | TGCAGTGGCCGCCCGGGACTAGCCTCCCATGAGCAGTTCTTC
TRBJ2-3 | - | TRBV7-8 | many | CASSLGGRAWSTDTQYF | TGTGCCAGCAGCTTAGGCGGCAGGGCCTGGTCCACGGATACGCAGTATTTT
TRBJ1-5 | TRBD1 | TRBV30 | - | CVWSYPSDRLNQPQHF | TGTGTCTGGAGTTACCCCTCGGACAGGCTCAATCAGCCCCAGCATTTT
TRBJ2-5 | TRBD1 | TRBV9 | - | CTSSVEGAEQYF | TGTACCAGCAGCGTTGAGGGGGCGGAACAGTACTTC
TRBJ2-3 | - | TRBV29-1 | - | CSVALSTDTQYF | TGCAGCGTTGCTCTAAGCACAGATACGCAGTATTTT
TRBJ2-3 | - | TRBV7-9 | many | CASSYHSGARADTQYF | TGTGCCAGCAGCTACCACAGTGGAGCAAGGGCAGATACGCAGTATTTT
TRBJ1-6 | - | TRBV2 | - | CASSESGATYNSPLHF | TGTGCCAGCAGTGAAAGCGGCGCTACCTATAATTCACCCCTCCACTTT